This entry is about one T cell receptor beta chain. The CDR3 is 16 amino acids. The V and J ends lost 3 bases and 3 bases, in that order; junction bases with no gene match: 2. Germline V gene sequence: CDR1 SGHVS, CDR2 FNYEAQ. The sample belongs to a study of blood T cell repertoires in COVID-19. On the study more broadly: Acute-phase and convalescent COVID-19 samples originated in the United States, Italy and Spain. From T cells, B-cell-depleted T cells, or PBMCs came the material, which was cDNA or gDNA.

Authors' data handling: The authors estimated nucleated cell counts from reference gene primer amplification. Repertoires were generated with immunoSEQ multiplex PCR, while TCRdb's copy carries only in-frame clones and drops some. V and J calls and clone size are those listed in that table; D and trimming were worked out from the DNA. Of over 35,000 clones detected, about nine tenths appear once; the ten largest clones hold around 19%. The receptor's source is a man between 65 and 85 years old with active COVID-19. The V call is TRBV7-6, the J call TRBJ2-5; 15 bases fit TRBD2. Material: peripheral blood. CDR3 loop: CASSFGLAGGKETQYF. In DNA form, the CDR3 reads TGTGCCAGCAGCTTCGGACTAGCGGGGGGGAAAGAGACCCAGTACTTC.